Following are 13 T cell receptor beta chains from one sample sequenced in a study of regulatory T cells in long-lasting Graves disease. Arm-PCR with iRepertoire HTBI primers amplified the CDR3 regions for these TCR beta libraries. TCRdb fed the multiplex PCR reads into MiXCR, producing one record per CDR3 protein. The data show more than 300,000 distinct CDR3 sequences, approximately 25% seen once. Noted time point: persistent/refractory GD, antithyroid drugs over 5 years with positive TRAb. PBMC RNA served as the TCR library source. The source material was peripheral blood mononuclear cells (PBMCs), sampled when the disease was refractory, from a patient treated with antithyroid drugs. The receptor set was obtained from a woman aged 40 to 49 with Graves disease.

This clonotype was observed at least ten times. The chain combines TRBV6-1 with TRBJ2-5; 12 bases match TRBD2. The CDR3 totals 16 residues. CDR1 is MNHNS and CDR2 is SASEGT in the germline V gene. The junction had 7 bases not matched to a gene; V was cut back by 5 bases and J by 3 bases. CDR3 coding DNA: TGTGCCAGCAGTCCCAGAGGACTAGCGGGAAAAGAGACCCAGTACTTC. This gives the protein CASSPRGLAGKETQYF.

The chain uses TRBV13 and TRBJ1-5; D may be TRBD1 (6 bases). The CDR3 spans 17 residues. Germline V gene sequence: CDR1 PRHDT, CDR2 FYEKMQ (reference sequence). V gave up 0 bases and J gave up 6 bases, with 18 bases separating them. CDR3 residues: CASSLGLRGRGVQPQHF. In DNA form, the CDR3 reads TGTGCCAGCAGCTTAGGCCTAAGGGGCAGGGGAGTTCAGCCCCAGCATTTT. Variable domain in full (rest from reference TRBV13 and TRBJ1-5): AAGVIQSPRHLIKEKRETATLKCYPIPRHDTVYWYQQGPGQDPQFLISFYEKMQSDKGSIPDRFSAQQFSDYHSELNMSSLELGDSALYFCASSLGLRGRGVQPQHFGDGTRLSIL.

This clonotype showed up many times. The chain links TRBV2 to TRBJ2-7; D remains unclear. V was pared by 2 bases and J by 0 bases, with 11 bases between. This CDR3 is 15 amino acids long. The V gene's germline CDR1 is SNHLY and CDR2 FYNNEI. The CDR3 here is CASSEWRINSYEQYF. The CDR3 nucleotides read TGTGCCAGCAGTGAATGGCGGATTAACTCCTACGAGCAGTACTTC.

This clonotype is a singleton in its sample. This may come from a read error, since a much larger clone is one base off. The genes are TRBV20-1 and TRBJ2-7, with 10 bases identical to TRBD2. CDR1 and CDR2 (germline): DFQATT, SNEGSKA (reference sequence). This CDR3 spans 13 amino acids. The CDR3 region is CSARLAGVRERYF. The CDR3 DNA reads TGCAGTGCTAGACTAGCGGGAGTCAGAGAGCGGTACTTC.

This clonotype came up many times. The V call is TRBV20-1, the J call TRBJ1-5, with 8 bases identical to TRBD1. V lost 6 bases and J lost 2; bases outside the gene matches: 6. This CDR3 contains 14 residues. Germline assignment: CDR1 DFQATT and CDR2 SNEGSKA (reference sequence). CDR3 nucleotides: TGCAGTGCCCCTAAGACAGGGGGCAATCAGCCCCAGCATTTT. It is translated as CSAPKTGGNQPQHF.

This clonotype was detected many times. The chain recombines TRBV20-1 with TRBJ2-5; no reliable D call. The germline V gene encodes CDR1 DFQATT and CDR2 SNEGSKA (reference sequence). CDR3 size: 14 residues. V was pared by 3 bases and J by 1 base, with 12 bases between. The CDR3: CSARPSNGQETQYF. As DNA, the CDR3 is TGCAGTGCTAGGCCCTCTAATGGCCAAGAGACCCAGTACTTC.

CDR3 DNA: TGTGCCAGCAGCCAGGACACCTTCTATGGCTACACCTTC. Translated: CASSQDTFYGYTF. This chain links TRBV7-9 with TRBJ1-2, with D possibly being TRBD1 (5 bases). Between the trimmed V and J ends, which lost 5 bases and 4 bases, there was a span of 11 bases. Germline assignment: CDR1 SEHNR and CDR2 FQNEAQ (reference sequence). This CDR3 has 13 residues.

This clonotype was seen a handful of times. The chain employs TRBV29-1 and TRBJ1-1, with TRBD1 as a possible D gene (5 bases). The CDR3 totals 14 residues. Trimming removed 5 bases at V and 0 bases at J, with 13 bases between. Germline V gene sequence: CDR1 SQVTM, CDR2 ANQGSEA. This CDR3 is CSVRSRQMNTEAFF. For the CDR3, the DNA is TGCAGCGTTAGGAGTAGACAGATGAACACTGAAGCTTTCTTT.

As concerns this clonotype: An end of the junction does not agree with germline; a read error may underlie this. V and J are TRBV6-1 and TRBJ2-7, with D perhaps matching TRBD2 (6 bases). Germline CDR1 MNHNS, CDR2 SASEGT. CDR3 length: 14 amino acids. CDR3 in amino acids: CASSLAGTSYEQHF. The CDR3 bases are TGTGCCAGCAGCTTGGCGGGGACCTCCTACGAGCAGCACTTC.

The chain recombines TRBV7-9 with TRBJ2-5; D call uncertain. The V gene's germline CDR1 is SEHNR and CDR2 FQNEAQ (reference sequence). The CDR3 loop spans 12 amino acids. V was clipped by 7 bases and J by 7 bases, with 13 bases between them. Written as DNA, the CDR3 is TGTGCCAGCATGGAACTTTCGGGGACCCAGTACTTC. Its translation: CASMELSGTQYF.

This clonotype was seen more than once but under ten times. The chain is built from TRBV3-1 and TRBJ1-2; D is perhaps TRBD1 (5 bases). This CDR3 is 16 amino acids long. The germline gives CDR1 LGHDT, CDR2 YNNKEL (reference sequence). The V and J ends lost 6 bases and 7 bases respectively, with 24 bases between them. The CDR3 region is CASRLGQATVMSGYTF. The CDR3 DNA is TGTGCCAGCAGACTGGGGCAGGCCACCGTGATGTCTGGCTACACCTTC.

The chain links TRBV20-1 to TRBJ2-1; no firm D call. This CDR3 has 12 amino acids. V dropped 3 bases and J dropped 9 bases, with 12 bases sitting between them. CDR1 is DFQATT and CDR2 is SNEGSKA in the germline V gene (reference sequence). The CDR3 spells CSARTALGEQFF. CDR3 sequence (DNA): TGCAGTGCTAGGACTGCCTTAGGTGAGCAGTTCTTC.

This clonotype was seen only a few times. This sequence joins TRBV5-1 and TRBJ1-4, with D possibly TRBD1 on 5 matching bases. CDR3 size: 14 residues. The V gene's germline CDR1 is SGHRS and CDR2 YFSETQ. Trimming shortened V by 1 base and J by 8 bases, and 12 bases separated the two germline ends. CDR3: CASSLSGVEEKLFF. In DNA, the CDR3 is TGCGCCAGCAGCTTGTCGGGGGTGGAGGAAAAACTGTTTTTT.